This T cell receptor (beta chain) stems from a study of cytomegalovirus exposure and HLA in healthy donors. General observations from the study: Analysis performed later found more than 15,000 TCR beta sequences associated with HLA alleles at 0.05 false discovery rate. 87-base-pair reads could not separate some V segments, including TRBV6-2 and TRBV6-3. According to an earlier analysis, most TCR beta V segments yielded productive rearrangements about 90% or about 30% of the time. V- and J-gene trimming of TCR beta was linked (in a later analysis) to a missense DCLRE1C variant.

About this clone itself: Its antigen remains unidentified.

PCR used 60 Vbeta primers and 13 Jbeta primers. Produced via immunoSEQ multiplex PCR; TCRdb's table is partial and in-frame only. The sample records 60,000 to 85,000 clones, about three quarters being singletons. With V trimmed by 4 bases and J by 5 bases, 7 bases remained unmatched. Germline CDR1 is SGDLS and CDR2 is YYNGEE. This CDR3 region has 14 residues. The gene calls are TRBV9 and TRBJ2-7; TRBD1 agrees at 9 bases. The material sequenced was PBMCs. This sequence was found in a male donor in good health and CMV-seropositive. The CDR3 DNA is TGTGCCAGCAGCATCGGACAGGGGAGAAACGAGCAGTACTTC. It codes for CASSIGQGRNEQYF.